This T cell receptor (beta chain) comes out of a study of T cells after posttransplantation cyclophosphamide. The CDR3 consists of 13 residues. CDR1 and CDR2 from the germline V gene are SGHTA and FQGNSA. V was pared by 5 bases and J by 1 base, with 8 bases between. Clones were sequenced by immunoSEQ multiplex PCR, and TCRdb holds only the in-frame ones, with some missing. Among about 52,000 clones listed, 90% to 95% were seen once. This clone was counted a single time. The sample comprised PBMCs. The source is a woman aged 30 to 39 in good health and a related stem cell transplant donor. The V call is TRBV7-2, the J call TRBJ1-1; no clear D. CDR3 in amino acids: CASSRTENTEAFF. The CDR3 DNA reads as TGTGCCAGCAGCCGAACAGAGAACACTGAAGCTTTCTTT.